This TCR beta chain was captured by sequencing in a study of shared T cell receptors in the human thymus. CDR3 length: 11 residues. With 2 bases removed from V and 5 bases from J, the gap between germline ends came to 6 bases. Germline V gene lookup returns CDR1 DFQATT and CDR2 SNEGSKA (reference sequence). Generated by immunoSEQ multiplex PCR, the TCRdb table keeps only in-frame clones and is missing some. This sample has some 660,000 clones, with around 87% found just once. The sample was also reused in another study, on human thymus T cells. From that report: V and J gene usage appeared biased in thymic and blood repertoires. Highly overlapping thymic repertoires among unrelated individuals were reported in related research.

This chain uses TRBV20-1 with TRBJ1-1; perhaps TRBD1 as D (5 bases). The sequencing sample was made of thymocytes. The receptor was isolated from a boy in the first two years of life with a congenital heart defect. The CDR3 region is CSARKGTEAFF. CDR3 bases: TGCAGTGCTAGAAAGGGGACTGAAGCTTTCTTT.